One and the same sample provided the 16 T cell receptor beta chains below, sequenced in a study of blood T cells in healthy people across ages. A second PCR of roughly 7 to 11 cycles used a sample-barcoded 5' primer and a J-beta primer mix. TCRdb passed the 5' RACE reads through MiXCR, listing each CDR3 protein once. Found here are under 700,000 distinct CDR3 sequences, around 24% of them singletons; the top ten hold around 10%. These data are also associated with another study on T cells of mothers and their children.

Source material: blood. Source of these receptors: a boy between 10 and 17 years old in good health.

Only a few counts were recorded for this clonotype. The chain recombines TRBV18 with TRBJ2-3; 9 bases line up with TRBD2. Per the germline V gene, CDR1 is KGHSH and CDR2 is LQKENI. This CDR3 contains 16 residues. The trim removed 2 bases at V and 0 bases at J, leaving 3 bases unmatched. The CDR3 DNA is TGTGCCAGCTCACCAATCAGCGGGAGGAGCACAGATACGCAGTATTTT. This translates into CASSPISGRSTDTQYF.

On this clonotype: A read error may explain this, as a much larger clone is one base away. V usage is TRBV28 and J usage is TRBJ1-1; 7 bases are a match to TRBD1. The CDR3 totals 12 residues. The V gene's germline CDR1 is MDHEN and CDR2 SYDVKM. The CDR3 DNA follows: TGTGCCAGCAGTTGGGACAGCACTGAAGCTTCCTTT. Its protein is CASSWDSTEASF.

This clonotype was counted between two and nine times. The chain recombines TRBV20-1 with TRBJ2-1; possibly TRBD2 for D (7 bases). Per germline, CDR1 DFQATT and CDR2 SNEGSKA (reference sequence). This CDR3 contains 16 residues. The CDR3 nucleotides read TGCAGCTTATTAGAACGGGGGGCTTCCCACTACAATGAGCAGTTCTTC. It translates to CSLLERGASHYNEQFF.

This chain joins TRBV27 and TRBJ2-5; D unclear. This CDR3 has 15 amino acids. Per the germline V gene, CDR1 is MNHEY and CDR2 is SMNVEV (reference sequence). The V end was cut by 5 bases, the J end by 8 bases, with 21 bases between. DNA for the CDR3: TGTGCCAGCAGTCCAATCGATGGCTCGCACAAAACCCAGTACTTC. This encodes CASSPIDGSHKTQYF.

A few counts support this clonotype. CDR3 in DNA: TGCAGTGCTAGGGTCTGGGATGACTCGACTAATGAAAAACTGTTTTTT. Translation: CSARVWDDSTNEKLFF. This chain uses TRBV20-1 with TRBJ1-4; D remains unclear. The CDR3 is made up of 16 amino acids. The germline gives CDR1 DFQATT, CDR2 SNEGSKA (reference sequence). V lost 3 bases to trimming and J lost 2 bases, with 16 bases between them.

The V call is TRBV28, the J call TRBJ2-3, with 7 bases that match TRBD2. V lost 5 bases and J lost 2; bases outside the gene matches: 22. The CDR3 is 20 amino acids. Germline V gene sequence: CDR1 MDHEN, CDR2 SYDVKM. DNA for the CDR3: TGTGCCAGCAGTACCGGGACGCTTCTACCAAGCGGGAACCACACAGATACGCAGTATTTT. Translation: CASSTGTLLPSGNHTDTQYF.

In its sample, this clonotype was seen a few times. This chain connects TRBV4-3 to TRBJ2-7, with a possible D match to TRBD1 (6 bases). Trimming removed 4 bases at V and 0 bases at J, with 10 bases between. This CDR3 comprises 14 residues. The germline CDR1 and CDR2 sequences are LGHNA and YSLEER. The CDR3 protein is CASSPGTRSYEQYF. In nucleotides, the CDR3 is TGCGCCAGCAGCCCCGGGACACGCTCCTACGAGCAGTACTTC.

In regard to this clonotype: The CDR3 does not close with the conserved phenylalanine or tryptophan, likely indicating a read error. V is TRBV28 and J is TRBJ2-5, with D perhaps matching TRBD1 or TRBD2 (6 bases each). The CDR3 is 21 amino acids. Germline loops: CDR1 MDHEN, CDR2 SYDVKM. V lost 10 bases, J lost 10 bases, and 46 bases lay in between. Written as DNA, the CDR3 is TGTGCCACCGCGGGACATAGACAGGTACAAGAGACCAGATTGGGTACAAGAGACCAGTACTCC. The encoded protein is CATAGHRQVQETRLGTRDQYS.

This clonotype was recorded at least ten times. The chain joins TRBV7-3 to TRBJ2-7; 12 bases are a match to TRBD1. The germline V gene has CDR1 SGHTA and CDR2 FQGTGA. V dropped 4 bases and J dropped 6; count of bases not matched to a gene: 4. The CDR3 totals 14 residues. CDR3: CASSSGQGALEQYF. As DNA, the CDR3 is TGTGCCAGCAGCTCGGGACAGGGGGCTCTCGAGCAGTACTTC.

The chain employs TRBV20-1 and TRBJ1-6; D is possibly TRBD1 (6 bases). CDR3 length equals 16 residues. V was clipped by 2 bases and J by 4 bases, with 15 bases between them. Germline-derived CDR1 and CDR2 are DFQATT and SNEGSKA (reference sequence). The CDR3 region is CSARLGGPFYNSPLHF. CDR3 coding DNA: TGCAGTGCTAGATTGGGGGGCCCTTTTTATAATTCACCCCTCCACTTT.

The chain recombines TRBV27 with TRBJ1-1, with a tentative D call TRBD1 (5 bases). The CDR3 totals 14 residues. The V gene lost 0 bases and the J gene lost 5 bases, with 10 bases spanning the gap. Germline loops: CDR1 MNHEY, CDR2 SMNVEV (reference sequence). The CDR3 loop reads CASSLSSGLTEAFF. CDR3 DNA: TGTGCCAGCAGTTTATCATCAGGGTTGACTGAAGCTTTCTTT.

This clonotype showed up just a few times. This chain connects TRBV28 to TRBJ1-4, with 8 positions matching TRBD1. Germline V gene lookup returns CDR1 MDHEN and CDR2 SYDVKM. There are 16 residues in the CDR3. V lost 2 bases, J lost 4 bases, and 6 bases stayed unmatched. CDR3 sequence: CASSLQGALGNEKLFF. In DNA, the CDR3 is TGTGCCAGCAGTTTACAGGGGGCGCTGGGTAATGAAAAACTGTTTTTT.

This chain links TRBV2 with TRBJ2-7, with 7 nucleotides matching TRBD1. Germline CDR1 SNHLY, CDR2 FYNNEI. V lost 8 bases, J lost 5 bases, and 6 bases stayed unmatched. The CDR3 length is 12 residues. CDR3 bases: TGTGCCAGCCGACAGGGCGGGCACGAGCAGTACTTC. The encoded protein is CASRQGGHEQYF. Based on the CDR3 plus reference TRBV2 and TRBJ2-7, the full variable domain is EPEVTQTPSHQVTQMGQEVILRCVPISNHLYFYWYRQILGQKVEFLVSFYNNEISEKSEIFDDQFSVERPDGSNFTLKIRSTKLEDSAMYFCASRQGGHEQYFGPGTRLTVT.

This chain connects TRBV3-1 to TRBJ2-1; no firm D call. V shed 4 bases and J shed 3 bases, with 16 bases lying between them. Germline V gene sequence: CDR1 LGHDT, CDR2 YNNKEL (reference sequence). The CDR3 sequence is 16 residues long. The chain's CDR3 is CASSPYYTNYYNEQFF. The CDR3, as DNA: TGTGCCAGCAGCCCGTACTACACTAACTACTACAATGAGCAGTTCTTC.

A word on this clonotype: Relative to the germline gene, one junction end is altered; a read error may explain this. The rearrangement joins TRBV3-1 to TRBJ2-1, with 9 bases fitting TRBD1. Germline V gene lookup returns CDR1 LGHDT and CDR2 YNNKEL (reference sequence). The CDR3 totals 16 residues. CDR3 protein: CASSPTGGGRDNQQFF. As DNA, the CDR3 is TGTGCCAGCAGCCCTACAGGGGGCGGGCGAGACAATCAGCAGTTCTTC.

This clonotype was counted a few times. Its ends do not fully match the called genes, so a read error is possible. The J gene is TRBJ2-2, the V gene TRBV5-5; D is uncertain. Germline assignment: CDR1 SGHKS and CDR2 YYEKEE (reference sequence). The CDR3 has 16 amino acids. The CDR3 reads CVSSLAWTINTGELFF. The CDR3 DNA reads TGTGTCAGCAGCTTGGCCTGGACGATCAACACCGGGGAGCTGTTTTTT.